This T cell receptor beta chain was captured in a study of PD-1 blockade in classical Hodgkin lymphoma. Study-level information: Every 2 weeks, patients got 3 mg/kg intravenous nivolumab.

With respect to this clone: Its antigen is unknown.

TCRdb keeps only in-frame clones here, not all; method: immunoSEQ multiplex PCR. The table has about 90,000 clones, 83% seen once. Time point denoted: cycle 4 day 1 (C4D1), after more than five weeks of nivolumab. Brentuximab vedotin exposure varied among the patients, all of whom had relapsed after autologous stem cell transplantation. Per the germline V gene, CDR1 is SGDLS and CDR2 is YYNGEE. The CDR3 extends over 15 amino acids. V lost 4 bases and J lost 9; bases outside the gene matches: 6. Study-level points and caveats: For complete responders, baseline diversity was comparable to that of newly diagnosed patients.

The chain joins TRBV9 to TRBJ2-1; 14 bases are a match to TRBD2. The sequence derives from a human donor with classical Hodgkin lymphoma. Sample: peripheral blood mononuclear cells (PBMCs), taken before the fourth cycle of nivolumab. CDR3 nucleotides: TGTGCCAGCAGCATCGGGACTAGCGGGAGTCGTGAGCAGTTCTTC. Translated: CASSIGTSGSREQFF.